The sample holds many counts of the clone carrying this T cell receptor beta chain. This sample was taken from a study of molecular identifiers for immune sequencing clone quantification. Via MiXCR, TCRdb re-called the PCR reads, giving one row per CDR3 protein. The sample shows over 600,000 distinct CDR3 sequences, approximately 20% of them seen only once. For naive CD8 T cells, sorting used the CD8+CD4-CCR7+CD45RA+ phenotype. CDR1 MNHNY and CDR2 SVGAGI come from the germline V gene (reference sequence). The CDR3 runs 17 residues. The V end was cut by 5 bases, the J end by 2 bases, with 20 bases between.

Sequenced: naive CD8+ T cells from blood, with Jurkat cell RNA spiked in. The subset denotes: FACS-sorted CD8+CD4-CCR7+CD45RA+ naive T cells. The clonotype originates from a human donor in good health. Some libraries in this study had Jurkat cell RNA spiked in. The chain combines TRBV6-6 with TRBJ2-3; D call uncertain. The CDR3 loop is CASSPRVTRPDTDTQYF. The CDR3 nucleotides read TGTGCCAGCAGTCCAAGGGTCACACGGCCCGACACAGATACGCAGTATTTT.